Listed below are T cell receptor beta chains from one sample, sequenced in a study of T cell responses to AZD1222 COVID-19 vaccine. Profiled with immunoSEQ multiplex PCR; TCRdb holds only in-frame clones, not every one. The data show about 150,000 clones, approximately 90% seen once. The sequences come from peripheral blood, collected 28 days after the second AZD1222 dose. Source of these receptors: an adult who received the AZD1222 COVID-19 vaccine. CDR3s include the opening cysteine and the closing phenylalanine or tryptophan. A D gene is named only where the DNA matches it firmly. Expanded clones get a size class; other rows say once, few or many, or leave the size out.

NA	TRBV11-3	NA	TRBJ1-2	CASSLDSGLGYTF	TGTGCCAGCAGCTTAGACTCAGGGTTGGGCTACACCTTC
NA	TRBV19	NA	TRBJ1-5	CASSIAWNQPQHF	TGTGCCAGTAGTATAGCCTGGAATCAGCCCCAGCATTTT
NA	TRBV2	NA	TRBJ1-5	CASSLREGGDQPQHF	TGTGCCAGCAGCCTCCGTGAAGGCGGAGATCAGCCCCAGCATTTT
NA	TRBV28	TRBD2	TRBJ2-5	CASSPSGLQETQYF	TGTGCCAGCAGCCCTAGCGGGCTCCAAGAGACCCAGTACTTC
NA	TRBV6-5	TRBD2	TRBJ2-3	CASSLSGIGTDTQYF	TGTGCCAGCAGTTTAAGCGGGATCGGCACAGATACGCAGTATTTT
NA	TRBV2	NA	TRBJ1-6	CASSTRTASLPLHF	TGTGCCAGCAGCACTAGGACGGCCTCGCTCCCCCTCCACTTT
NA	TRBV7-9	NA	TRBJ2-7	CASSLEGLATYEQYF	TGTGCCAGCAGCTTAGAGGGTCTAGCCACCTACGAGCAGTACTTC
NA	TRBV19	NA	TRBJ1-1	CASNPGRRNTEAFF	TGTGCCAGTAACCCCGGACGGAGGAACACTGAAGCTTTCTTT
NA	TRBV9	TRBD2	TRBJ2-2	CASSASGRGNTGELFF	TGTGCCAGCAGCGCTAGCGGGAGGGGGAACACCGGGGAGCTGTTTTTT
once	TRBV28	NA	TRBJ1-2	CASRRSYGYTF	TGTGCCAGCCGCCGAAGCTATGGCTACACCTTC
NA	TRBV5-1	NA	TRBJ2-1	CASSLLRQTHNEQFF	TGCGCCAGCAGCTTGTTAAGGCAGACCCACAATGAGCAGTTCTTC
NA	TRBV19	NA	TRBJ2-7	CASSIRGPSEQYF	TGTGCCAGTAGTATACGGGGTCCCTCCGAGCAGTACTTC
NA	TRBV15	NA	TRBJ1-2	CATSEQAVTVGYTF	TGTGCCACCAGCGAGCAAGCGGTCACGGTTGGCTACACCTTC
once	TRBV3-1/TRBV3-2	NA	TRBJ1-5	CASSQSKGGVNQPQHF	TGTGCCAGCAGCCAATCCAAGGGCGGGGTGAATCAGCCCCAGCATTTT
NA	TRBV28	TRBD2	TRBJ2-3	CASPPGTSGRAPPDTQYF	TGTGCCAGCCCCCCGGGGACTAGCGGGAGGGCCCCCCCAGATACGCAGTATTTT
NA	TRBV5-1	TRBD2	TRBJ2-3	CASSSTSGPSTDTQYF	TGCGCCAGCAGCAGTACTAGCGGGCCTAGCACAGATACGCAGTATTTT
once	TRBV6-5	TRBD1	TRBJ1-4	CASSYGQGNEKLFF	TGTGCCAGCAGTTACGGACAGGGCAATGAAAAACTGTTTTTT
NA	TRBV4-3	TRBD2	TRBJ2-5	CASSQELPPGLAGKETQYF	TGCGCCAGCAGCCAAGAGCTCCCCCCCGGACTAGCGGGAAAAGAGACCCAGTACTTC
NA	TRBV15	NA	TRBJ1-4	CATSRERGYGEKLFF	TGTGCCACCAGCAGAGAAAGGGGGTATGGTGAAAAACTGTTTTTT
NA	TRBV7-3	NA	TRBJ2-2	CASSLNPPYFLEGPRHTGELFF	TGTGCCAGCAGCTTAAATCCCCCTTATTTCCTGGAGGGCCCTCGTCACACCGGGGAGCTGTTTTTT
once	TRBV5-1	TRBD1	TRBJ1-2	CASSLKGGNGYTF	TGCGCCAGCAGCTTGAAAGGGGGCAATGGCTACACCTTC
few	TRBV12-3/TRBV12-4	TRBD1	TRBJ2-7	CASSGQVYEQYF	TGTGCCAGCAGCGGACAGGTCTACGAGCAGTACTTC